This T cell receptor (beta chain) emerged from a study of OX40 agonist ivuxolimab in advanced cancers. Across the whole study: Males comprised 70% to 85% of the group, whose mean age was approximately 61 years (range roughly 20 to 85). Two cutaneous melanoma patients and one hepatocellular carcinoma patient, three in all, had partial responses.

This CDR3 is 14 amino acids long. The ends were cut back, 3 bases at V and 5 bases at J, with 13 bases in the middle. Germline V CDR1 and CDR2: LNHDA, SQIVND (reference sequence). The count of this clone is one. The target antigen is unknown. Whole-study results and caveats: Clonal expansion in partial responders at 0.1-3.0 mg/kg ranked among the lowest.

The repertoire was sequenced with immunoSEQ multiplex PCR; TCRdb's copy has only in-frame clones and lacks some. The sample holds 75,000 to 90,000 clones; around 83% are singletons and the top ten take 2% to 3%. The sample in question was CD4+ or CD8+ T cells sorted from blood, obtained in a trial of the OX40 agonist ivuxolimab. The TCR originated in an adult with an advanced solid tumor such as melanoma, head and neck, liver or kidney cancer. The chain carries TRBV19 and TRBJ2-5; D call uncertain. This CDR3 reads CASSITGQRETQYF. CDR3 DNA sequence: TGTGCCAGTAGTATTACGGGCCAACGGGAGACCCAGTACTTC.